This TCR beta chain was documented in a study of blood T cell repertoires in COVID-19. The overall study: Donors in the United States, Italy and Spain gave samples during acute or convalescent COVID-19.

This clone was observed a single time. CDR3 length: 12 amino acids. The germline V gene encodes CDR1 SNHLY and CDR2 FYNNEI. Trimming removed 6 bases from V and 8 bases from J, with 13 bases in between. The table came from immunoSEQ multiplex PCR; TCRdb's copy has only in-frame clones and leaves some out. The top ten clones hold 14% of a sample with under 85,000 clones, around 89% of them seen once. The clonotype was recovered from a man aged 70 or older with active or convalescent COVID-19. The chain carries TRBV2 and TRBJ1-2; possibly TRBD1 for D (6 bases). Sequenced sample: peripheral blood. The CDR3 coding sequence is TGTGCCAGCAGGATTACAGGGTACGGCTACACCTTC. It encodes CASRITGYGYTF.